Sequencing of this TCR beta chain was carried out in a study of OX40 agonist ivuxolimab in advanced cancers. About the study: The patients' treatment was ivuxolimab, an agonistic anti-OX40 (CD134) antibody. Study conclusions and caveats: Expanded clones tended on average to be more numerous among CD8+ T cells than CD4+.

Clones were read by immunoSEQ multiplex PCR, and TCRdb kept only the in-frame ones, dropping some. The sample shows 20,000 or so clones, about 88% of them seen only once. Autoimmune disease history or systemic immunosuppression disqualified patients. Note on this clone: Its antigen remains unidentified.

CDR1 SGHRS and CDR2 YFSETQ come from the germline V gene. This CDR3 is built from 14 residues. The V gene end was trimmed by 4 bases and the J gene end by 6 bases; junction bases not matched to a gene: 7. This clonotype was obtained from an adult with an advanced solid tumor such as melanoma, head and neck, liver or kidney cancer. Sequenced material: CD4+ or CD8+ T cells sorted from blood, taken in a trial of the OX40 agonist ivuxolimab. This chain uses TRBV5-1 with TRBJ2-7, with 10 bases fitting TRBD1. CDR3 loop: CASSPGTGVSEQYF. The CDR3 DNA follows: TGCGCCAGCAGCCCCGGGACAGGGGTAAGCGAGCAGTACTTC.